The clone carrying this TCR beta chain was observed a few times. The data are from a study of blood T cells in healthy people across ages. This CDR3 is 14 amino acids long. A sample-barcoded 5' primer and a J-beta primer mix were used in a second PCR of roughly 6 to 12 cycles. TCRdb re-analysed the 5' RACE reads in MiXCR, keeping a single row per CDR3 protein. The table has around 650,000 distinct CDR3 sequences, around 38% seen once. The sample was blood. V gene TRBV12-3 or TRBV12-4 combines with J gene TRBJ2-5, with D possibly matching TRBD1 (5 bases). The end of the DNA aligns better with TRBJ2-4, so the J call may be wrong. The sequence was collected from a man aged 80 or over in good health. CDR3 sequence (DNA): TGTGCCAGCAGTTCCCGGACACCCGGTAACATTCAGTACTTC. Its protein is CASSSRTPGNIQYF.